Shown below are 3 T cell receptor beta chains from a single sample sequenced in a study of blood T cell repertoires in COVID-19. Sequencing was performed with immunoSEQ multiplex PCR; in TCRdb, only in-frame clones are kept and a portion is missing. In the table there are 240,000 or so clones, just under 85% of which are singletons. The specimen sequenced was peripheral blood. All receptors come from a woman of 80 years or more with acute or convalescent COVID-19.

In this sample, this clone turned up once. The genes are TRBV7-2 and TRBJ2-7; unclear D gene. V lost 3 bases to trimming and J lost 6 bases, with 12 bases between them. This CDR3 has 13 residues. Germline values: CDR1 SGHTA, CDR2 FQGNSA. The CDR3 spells CASSFMSGGEQYF. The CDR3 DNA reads TGTGCCAGCAGCTTTATGTCCGGCGGCGAGCAGTACTTC.

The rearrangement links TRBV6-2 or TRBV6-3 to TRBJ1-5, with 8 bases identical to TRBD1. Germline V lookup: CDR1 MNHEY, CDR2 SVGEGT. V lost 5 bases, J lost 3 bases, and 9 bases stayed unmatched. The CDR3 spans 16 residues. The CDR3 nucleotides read TGTGCCAGCAGTCCCTACCGGACAGGGATCAATCAGCCCCAGCATTTT. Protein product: CASSPYRTGINQPQHF.

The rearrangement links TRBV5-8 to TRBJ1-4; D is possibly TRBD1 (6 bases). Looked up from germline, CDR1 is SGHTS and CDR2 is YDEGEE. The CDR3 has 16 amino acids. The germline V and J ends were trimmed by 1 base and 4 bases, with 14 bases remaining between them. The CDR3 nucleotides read TGTGCCAGCAGCTTGCAGGGGCGGTCCCTTAATGAAAAACTGTTTTTT. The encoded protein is CASSLQGRSLNEKLFF.